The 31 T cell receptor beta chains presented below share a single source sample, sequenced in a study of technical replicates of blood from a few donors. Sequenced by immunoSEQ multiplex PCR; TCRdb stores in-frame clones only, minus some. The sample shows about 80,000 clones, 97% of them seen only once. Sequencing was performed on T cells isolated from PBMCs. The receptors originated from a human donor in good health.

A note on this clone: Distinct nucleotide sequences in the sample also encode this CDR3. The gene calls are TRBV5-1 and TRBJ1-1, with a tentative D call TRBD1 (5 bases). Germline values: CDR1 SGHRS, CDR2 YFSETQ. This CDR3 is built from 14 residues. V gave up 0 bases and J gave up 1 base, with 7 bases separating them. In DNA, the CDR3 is TGCGCCAGCAGCTTGGGTGGGGCGAACACTGAAGCTTTCTTT. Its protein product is CASSLGGANTEAFF.

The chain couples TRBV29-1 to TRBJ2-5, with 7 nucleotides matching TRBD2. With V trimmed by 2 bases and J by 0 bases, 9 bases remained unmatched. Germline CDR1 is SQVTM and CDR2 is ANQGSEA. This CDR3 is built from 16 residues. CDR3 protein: CSVESLADINQETQYF. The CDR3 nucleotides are TGCAGCGTTGAAAGTCTAGCGGATATTAACCAAGAGACCCAGTACTTC.

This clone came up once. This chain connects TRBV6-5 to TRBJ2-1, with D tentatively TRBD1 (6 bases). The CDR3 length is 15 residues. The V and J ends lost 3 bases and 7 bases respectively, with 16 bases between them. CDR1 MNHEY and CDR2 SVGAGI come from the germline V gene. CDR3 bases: TGTGCCAGCAGTTATTGGGGGACAACGCAGAATGAGCAGTTCTTC. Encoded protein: CASSYWGTTQNEQFF.

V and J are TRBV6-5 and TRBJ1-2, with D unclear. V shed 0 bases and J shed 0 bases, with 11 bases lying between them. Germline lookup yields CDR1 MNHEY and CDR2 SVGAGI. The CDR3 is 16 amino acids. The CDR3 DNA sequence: TGTGCCAGCAGTTACTCGGCGGGCATCGCTAACTATGGCTACACCTTC. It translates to CASSYSAGIANYGYTF.

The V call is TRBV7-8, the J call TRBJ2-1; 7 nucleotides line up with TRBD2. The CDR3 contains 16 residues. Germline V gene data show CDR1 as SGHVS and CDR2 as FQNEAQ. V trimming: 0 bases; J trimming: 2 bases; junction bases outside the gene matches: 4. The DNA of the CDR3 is TGTGCCAGCAGCTTAGCAGGGCGGGAGACCTACAATGAGCAGTTCTTC. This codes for CASSLAGRETYNEQFF.

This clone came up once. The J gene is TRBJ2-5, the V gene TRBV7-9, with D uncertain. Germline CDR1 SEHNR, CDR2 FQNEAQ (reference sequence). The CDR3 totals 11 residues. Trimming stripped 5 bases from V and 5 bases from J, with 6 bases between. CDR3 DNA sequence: TGTGCCAGCAGCCCCGCGGAGACCCAGTACTTC. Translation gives CASSPAETQYF. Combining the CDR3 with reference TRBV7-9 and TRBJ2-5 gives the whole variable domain DTGVSQNPRHKITKRGQNVTFRCDPISEHNRLYWYRQTLGQGPEFLTYFQNEAQLEKSRLLSDRFSAERPKGSFSTLEIQRTEQGDSAMYLCASSPAETQYFGPGTRLLVL.

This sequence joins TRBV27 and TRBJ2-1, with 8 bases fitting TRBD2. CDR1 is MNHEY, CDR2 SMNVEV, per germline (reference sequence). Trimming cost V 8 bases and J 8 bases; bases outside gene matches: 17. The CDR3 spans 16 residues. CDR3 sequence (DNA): TGTGCCAGCGGACCTCTTTCGGGAGGGTACATGTATGAGCAGTTCTTC. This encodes CASGPLSGGYMYEQFF.

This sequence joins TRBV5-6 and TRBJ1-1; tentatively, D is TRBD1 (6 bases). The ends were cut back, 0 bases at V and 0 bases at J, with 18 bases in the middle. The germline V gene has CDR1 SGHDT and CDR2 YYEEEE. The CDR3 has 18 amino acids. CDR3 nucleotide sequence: TGTGCCAGCAGCTTGGTGGGGGGGGGCGTAGGTATGAACACTGAAGCTTTCTTT. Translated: CASSLVGGGVGMNTEAFF.

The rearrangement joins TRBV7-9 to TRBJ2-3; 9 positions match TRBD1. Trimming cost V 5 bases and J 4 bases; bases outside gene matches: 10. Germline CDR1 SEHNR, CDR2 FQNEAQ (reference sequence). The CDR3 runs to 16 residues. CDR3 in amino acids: CASSRFPGQGSDTQYF. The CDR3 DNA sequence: TGTGCCAGCAGCCGATTTCCGGGACAGGGATCAGATACGCAGTATTTT.

CDR3 DNA: TGTGCCAGCAGCCGCCAGGGGGGTTGGTACACTGAAGCTTTCTTT. Its translation is CASSRQGGWYTEAFF. The J gene is TRBJ1-1, the V gene TRBV6-6; 7 bases are shared with TRBD1. This CDR3 is 15 amino acids long. Germline V gives CDR1 MNHNY, CDR2 SVGAGI (reference sequence). Losses at the gene ends were 6 bases for V and 3 bases for J; bases not matched to a gene: 10.

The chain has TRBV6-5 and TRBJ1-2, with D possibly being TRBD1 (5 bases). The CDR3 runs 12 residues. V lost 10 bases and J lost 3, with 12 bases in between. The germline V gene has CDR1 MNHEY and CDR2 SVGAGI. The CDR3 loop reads CATSGGDYGYTF. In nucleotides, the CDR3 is TGTGCCACCTCTGGAGGGGACTATGGCTACACCTTC.

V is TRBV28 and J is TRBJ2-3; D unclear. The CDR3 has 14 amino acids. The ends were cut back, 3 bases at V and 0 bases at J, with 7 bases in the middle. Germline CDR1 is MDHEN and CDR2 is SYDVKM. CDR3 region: CASSLHSSTDTQYF. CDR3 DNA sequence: TGTGCCAGCAGTTTGCACAGCAGCACAGATACGCAGTATTTT.

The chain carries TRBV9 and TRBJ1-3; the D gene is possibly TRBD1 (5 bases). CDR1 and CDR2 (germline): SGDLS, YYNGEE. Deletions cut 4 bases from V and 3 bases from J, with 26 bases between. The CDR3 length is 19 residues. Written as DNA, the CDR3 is TGTGCCAGCAGCCACCCCAGGGTTTTTTCCTCGATGGGTGGAAACACCATATATTTT. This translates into CASSHPRVFSSMGGNTIYF.

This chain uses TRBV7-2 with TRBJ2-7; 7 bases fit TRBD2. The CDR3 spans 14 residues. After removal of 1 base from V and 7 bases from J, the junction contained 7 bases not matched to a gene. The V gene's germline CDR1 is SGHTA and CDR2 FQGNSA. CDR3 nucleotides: TGTGCCAGCAGCTTAGACCTAGCGGTCGGTGAGCAGTACTTC. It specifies CASSLDLAVGEQYF.

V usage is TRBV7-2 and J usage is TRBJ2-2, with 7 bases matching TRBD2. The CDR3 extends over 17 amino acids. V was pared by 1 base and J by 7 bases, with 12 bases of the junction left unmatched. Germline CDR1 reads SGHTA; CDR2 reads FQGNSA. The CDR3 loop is CASSLVVGGPHYGELFF. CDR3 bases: TGTGCCAGCAGCTTAGTAGTGGGAGGGCCCCATTACGGGGAGCTGTTTTTT.

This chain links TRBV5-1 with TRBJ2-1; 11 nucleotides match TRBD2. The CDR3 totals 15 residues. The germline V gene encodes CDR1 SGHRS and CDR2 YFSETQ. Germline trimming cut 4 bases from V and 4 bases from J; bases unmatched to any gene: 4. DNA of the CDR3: TGCGCCAGCAGCCAGACTAGCGGGACTTACAATGAGCAGTTCTTC. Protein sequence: CASSQTSGTYNEQFF.

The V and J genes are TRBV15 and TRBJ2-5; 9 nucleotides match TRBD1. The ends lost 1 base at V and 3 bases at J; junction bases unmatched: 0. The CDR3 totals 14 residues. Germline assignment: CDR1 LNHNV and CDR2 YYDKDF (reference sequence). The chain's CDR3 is CATSRGTGEETQYF. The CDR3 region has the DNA TGTGCCACCAGCAGAGGGACAGGGGAAGAGACCCAGTACTTC.

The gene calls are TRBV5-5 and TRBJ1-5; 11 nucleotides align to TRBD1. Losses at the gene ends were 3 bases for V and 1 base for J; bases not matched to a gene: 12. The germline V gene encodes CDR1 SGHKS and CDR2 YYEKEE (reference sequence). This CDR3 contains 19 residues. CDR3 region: CASSYSSGTGGVSNQPQHF. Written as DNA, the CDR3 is TGTGCCAGCAGCTACTCCTCCGGGACAGGGGGGGTAAGCAATCAGCCCCAGCATTTT.

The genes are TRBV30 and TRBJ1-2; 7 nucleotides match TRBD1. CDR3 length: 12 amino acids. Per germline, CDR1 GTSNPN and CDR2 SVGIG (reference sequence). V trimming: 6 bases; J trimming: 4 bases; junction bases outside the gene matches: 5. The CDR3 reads CACTGTVYGYTF. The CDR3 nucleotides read TGTGCCTGCACCGGGACAGTCTATGGCTACACCTTC.

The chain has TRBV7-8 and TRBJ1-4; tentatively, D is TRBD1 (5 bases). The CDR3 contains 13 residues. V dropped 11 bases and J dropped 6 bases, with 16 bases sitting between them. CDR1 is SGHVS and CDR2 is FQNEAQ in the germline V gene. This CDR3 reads CAGGGTSHEKLFF. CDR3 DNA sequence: TGTGCCGGGGGGGGAACTAGCCATGAAAAACTGTTTTTT.

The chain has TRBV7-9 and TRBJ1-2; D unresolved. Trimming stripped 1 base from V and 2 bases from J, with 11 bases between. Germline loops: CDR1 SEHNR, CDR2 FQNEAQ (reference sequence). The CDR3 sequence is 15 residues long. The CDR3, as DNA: TGTGCCAGCAGCTTAGTGGCCAGGCCCAACTATGGCTACACCTTC. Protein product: CASSLVARPNYGYTF. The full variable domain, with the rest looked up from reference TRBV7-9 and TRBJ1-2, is DTGVSQNPRHKITKRGQNVTFRCDPISEHNRLYWYRQTLGQGPEFLTYFQNEAQLEKSRLLSDRFSAERPKGSFSTLEIQRTEQGDSAMYLCASSLVARPNYGYTFGSGTRLTVV.

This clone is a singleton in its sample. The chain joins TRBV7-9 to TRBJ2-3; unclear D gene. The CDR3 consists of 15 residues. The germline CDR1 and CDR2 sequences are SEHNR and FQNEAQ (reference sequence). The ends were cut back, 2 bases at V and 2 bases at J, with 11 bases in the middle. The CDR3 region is CASSLRVVATDTQYF. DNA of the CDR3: TGTGCCAGCAGCTTACGGGTCGTTGCCACAGATACGCAGTATTTT.

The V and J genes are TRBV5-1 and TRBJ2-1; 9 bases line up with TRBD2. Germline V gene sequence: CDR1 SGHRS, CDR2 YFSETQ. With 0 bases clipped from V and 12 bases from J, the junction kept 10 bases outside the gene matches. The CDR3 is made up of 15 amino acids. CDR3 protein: CASSLGNSGSIRQFF. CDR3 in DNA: TGCGCCAGCAGCTTGGGTAATAGCGGGAGTATAAGGCAGTTCTTC.

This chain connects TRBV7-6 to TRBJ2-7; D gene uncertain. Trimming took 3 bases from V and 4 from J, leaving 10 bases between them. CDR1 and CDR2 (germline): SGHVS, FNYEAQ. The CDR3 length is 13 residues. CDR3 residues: CASSFGERYEQYF. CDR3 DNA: TGTGCCAGCAGCTTTGGCGAGAGGTACGAGCAGTACTTC.

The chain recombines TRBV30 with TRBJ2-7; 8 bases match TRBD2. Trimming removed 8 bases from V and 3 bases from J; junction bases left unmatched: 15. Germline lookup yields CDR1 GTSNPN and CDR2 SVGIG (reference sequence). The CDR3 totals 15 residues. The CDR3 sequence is CAGTVAGCIFYEQYF. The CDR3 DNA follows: TGTGCCGGTACGGTAGCGGGATGTATCTTCTACGAGCAGTACTTC.

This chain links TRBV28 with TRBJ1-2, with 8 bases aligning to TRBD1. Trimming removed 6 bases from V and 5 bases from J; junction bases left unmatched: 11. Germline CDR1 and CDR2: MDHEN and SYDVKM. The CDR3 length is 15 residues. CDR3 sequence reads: CASRSPQGARYGYTF. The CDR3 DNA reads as TGTGCCAGCAGGTCCCCCCAGGGGGCGCGATATGGCTACACCTTC.

The CDR3 DNA reads TGTGCCAGCAGTTTTCTCAGCGGGAGAAGCAACAATGAGCAGTTCTTC. It codes for CASSFLSGRSNNEQFF. V and J are TRBV5-6 and TRBJ2-1, with 8 positions matching TRBD2. CDR3 length: 16 amino acids. CDR1 is SGHDT and CDR2 is YYEEEE in the germline V gene. Trimming took 5 bases from V and 5 from J; bases not matched to a gene: 12.

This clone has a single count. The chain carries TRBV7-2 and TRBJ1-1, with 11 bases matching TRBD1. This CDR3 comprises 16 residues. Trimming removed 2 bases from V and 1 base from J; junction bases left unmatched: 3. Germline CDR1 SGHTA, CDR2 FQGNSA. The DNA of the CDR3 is TGTGCCAGCAGCTTAAAAGGGACAGGGGGGAACACTGAAGCTTTCTTT. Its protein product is CASSLKGTGGNTEAFF.

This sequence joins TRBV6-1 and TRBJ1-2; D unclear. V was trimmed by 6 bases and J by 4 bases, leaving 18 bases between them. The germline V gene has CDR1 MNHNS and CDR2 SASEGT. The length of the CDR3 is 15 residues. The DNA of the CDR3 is TGTGCCAGCAGGGCGGGGTACATATCAATCTATGGCTACACCTTC. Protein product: CASRAGYISIYGYTF.

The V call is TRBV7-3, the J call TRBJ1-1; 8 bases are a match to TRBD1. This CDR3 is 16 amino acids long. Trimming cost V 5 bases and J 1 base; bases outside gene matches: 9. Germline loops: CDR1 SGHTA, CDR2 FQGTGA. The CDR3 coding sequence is TGTGCCAGCAGCCCGCCAAGGACAGGGACGAACACTGAAGCTTTCTTT. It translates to CASSPPRTGTNTEAFF.

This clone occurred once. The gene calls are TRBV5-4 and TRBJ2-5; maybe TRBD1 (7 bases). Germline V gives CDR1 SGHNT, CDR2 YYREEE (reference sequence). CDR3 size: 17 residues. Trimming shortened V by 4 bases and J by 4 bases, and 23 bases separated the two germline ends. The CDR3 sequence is CASSGGGGGSQGETQYF. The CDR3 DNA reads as TGTGCCAGCAGCGGAGGGGGCGGAGGGTCACAGGGAGAGACCCAGTACTTC. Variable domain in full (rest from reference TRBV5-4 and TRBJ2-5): ETGVTQSPTHLIKTRGQQVTLRCSSQSGHNTVSWYQQALGQGPQFIFQYYREEENGRGNFPPRFSGLQFPNYSSELNVNALELDDSALYLCASSGGGGGSQGETQYFGPGTRLLVL.